This TCR beta chain was recovered during a study of tumor and adjacent non-tumor tissue in lung cancer. RNA was extracted from bulk tissue without any cell sorting. Notes on the study in general: Patients with more diverse tumor TCRs had worse survival.

Regarding this clonotype: Its antigen is as yet unknown.

Trimming took off 5 bases at V and 4 bases at J, with 21 bases between the two ends. The germline CDR1 and CDR2 sequences are SGHAT and FQDESV (reference sequence). The CDR3 length is 17 residues. A modified ARM-PCR protocol with three rounds of nested PCR amplified TCRbeta. TCRdb independently ran MiXCR on the multiplex PCR reads; one entry per CDR3 protein. The sample contains 110,000 or so distinct CDR3 sequences, around 75% of which appear only once. The sequencing sample was made of lung tumor tissue. The V and J genes are TRBV11-1 and TRBJ1-3, with D maybe TRBD1 (6 bases). This clonotype originated in a woman aged 60 to 75 with non-small cell lung cancer. The CDR3 region has the DNA TGTGCCAGCAGCAAGAGCGTGGGGGCTTGCACAGGAAACACCATATATTTT. Translated: CASSKSVGACTGNTIYF.